Detailed here is one T cell receptor (beta chain). This record comes from a study of T cell responses to AZD1222 COVID-19 vaccine. Trimming stripped 4 bases from V and 4 bases from J, with 10 bases between. Germline V gene data show CDR1 as SQVTM and CDR2 as ANQGSEA. There are 12 residues in the CDR3. The repertoire was sequenced with immunoSEQ multiplex PCR; TCRdb's copy has only in-frame clones and lacks some. The sample shows 150,000 to 200,000 clones, about 92% of them seen only once. The TCR comes from an adult in good health. Specimen: peripheral blood, collected on day 0 of MenACWY control vaccination. J is TRBJ1-1 and V is TRBV29-1, with a weak D call TRBD1 (6 bases). The CDR3 nucleotides read TGCAGCGTTGGGACAGCCGGCACTGAAGCTTTCTTT. This encodes CSVGTAGTEAFF. The full variable domain, rest sourced from reference TRBV29-1 and TRBJ1-1, is SAVISQKPSRDICQRGTSLTIQCQVDSQVTMMFWYRQQPGQSLTLIATANQGSEATYESGFVIDKFPISRPNLTFSTLTVSNMSPEDSSIYLCSVGTAGTEAFFGQGTRLTVV.